This note documents a single T cell receptor (beta chain) sequence. The antigen remains unidentified. This entry belongs to a study of shared clonotypes between healthy human individuals. Whole-study findings and limits: Represented genetic and exposure-history diversity was restricted by having few donors. Generation probabilities were higher for clonotypes shared across all four sorted-subset donors than for unshared ones.

The ends were cut back, 6 bases at V and 3 bases at J, with 14 bases in the middle. CDR1 WSHSY and CDR2 SAAADI come from the germline V gene. The CDR3 consists of 14 residues. Naive CD8 cells, CD45RO-negative and positively selected for CCR7, excluded terminally differentiated effector memory CD45RA+ cells. The assay was immunoSEQ multiplex PCR, and TCRdb's table has in-frame clones only and misses some. The sample includes over 2 million clones, about 95% seen only once; the top ten take 1.1%. The sample consisted of naive CD8+ T cells sorted from blood. J is TRBJ2-5 and V is TRBV10-2, with D maybe TRBD2 (6 bases). This clonotype originated in a man younger than 30 in good health. Here the CDR3 DNA reads TGCGCCAGCAGCGGGGGTGGGGGGAAAGAGACCCAGTACTTC. Protein sequence: CASSGGGGKETQYF.